This TCR beta chain is drawn from a study of blood T cell repertoires in COVID-19. Study-wide background: The analysed material was cDNA or gDNA that came from T cells, B-cell-depleted T cells, or PBMCs.

Original processing notes: Reference gene primer amplification in the assay estimated nucleated cell counts. Sequencing was performed with immunoSEQ multiplex PCR; in TCRdb, only in-frame clones are kept and a portion is missing. Clone size and V and J calls were adopted from that table, with D and trimming inferred from the DNA. The sample yields roughly 300,000 clones, approximately 88% seen once. The clonotype originates from a young man who had recovered from COVID-19. The source material was peripheral blood.

In DNA, the CDR3 is TGTGCCAGCAGTCGGACTTCCGAAACCTACAATGAGCAGTTCTTC. Amino acid sequence: CASSRTSETYNEQFF. J is TRBJ2-1 and V is TRBV6-5, with D maybe TRBD2 (5 bases). The CDR3 is 15 residues long. V gave up 5 bases and J gave up 2 bases, with 13 bases separating them. CDR1 is MNHEY, CDR2 SVGAGI, per germline.